This TCR beta chain stems from a study of T cell changes during pregnancy in multiple sclerosis. CDR3 length: 15 amino acids. The germline CDR1 and CDR2 sequences are SEHNR and FQNEAQ (reference sequence). Trimming cost V 2 bases and J 2 bases, with 10 bases left between them. The count of this clone is one. Produced via immunoSEQ multiplex PCR; TCRdb's table is partial and in-frame only. The sample includes roughly 49,000 clones, around 95% of them seen just once. This sequence was found in a female donor with multiple sclerosis, enrolled in a pregnancy study. This rearrangement joins TRBV7-9 to TRBJ2-1; the D gene is possibly TRBD2 (6 bases). Sequenced here: CD8+ T cells from peripheral blood mononuclear cells, sampled after pregnancy. The CDR3 here is CASSLTGEAYNEQFF. CDR3 DNA sequence: TGTGCCAGCAGCTTAACGGGAGAGGCCTACAATGAGCAGTTCTTC.